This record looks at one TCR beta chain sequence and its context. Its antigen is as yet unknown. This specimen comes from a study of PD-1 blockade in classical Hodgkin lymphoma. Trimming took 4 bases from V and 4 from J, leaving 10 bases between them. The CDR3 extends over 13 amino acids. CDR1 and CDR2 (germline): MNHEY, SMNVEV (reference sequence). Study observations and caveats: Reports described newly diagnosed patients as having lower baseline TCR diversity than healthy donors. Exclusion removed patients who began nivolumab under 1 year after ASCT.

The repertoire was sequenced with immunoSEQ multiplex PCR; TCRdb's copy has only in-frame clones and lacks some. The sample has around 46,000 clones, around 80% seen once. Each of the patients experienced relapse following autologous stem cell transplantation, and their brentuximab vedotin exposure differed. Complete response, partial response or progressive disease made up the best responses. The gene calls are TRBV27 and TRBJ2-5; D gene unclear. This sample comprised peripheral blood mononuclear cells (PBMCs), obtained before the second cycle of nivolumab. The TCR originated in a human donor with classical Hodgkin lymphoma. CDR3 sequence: CASSSNPLETQYF. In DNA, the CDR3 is TGTGCCAGCAGTTCCAACCCCTTAGAGACCCAGTACTTC.